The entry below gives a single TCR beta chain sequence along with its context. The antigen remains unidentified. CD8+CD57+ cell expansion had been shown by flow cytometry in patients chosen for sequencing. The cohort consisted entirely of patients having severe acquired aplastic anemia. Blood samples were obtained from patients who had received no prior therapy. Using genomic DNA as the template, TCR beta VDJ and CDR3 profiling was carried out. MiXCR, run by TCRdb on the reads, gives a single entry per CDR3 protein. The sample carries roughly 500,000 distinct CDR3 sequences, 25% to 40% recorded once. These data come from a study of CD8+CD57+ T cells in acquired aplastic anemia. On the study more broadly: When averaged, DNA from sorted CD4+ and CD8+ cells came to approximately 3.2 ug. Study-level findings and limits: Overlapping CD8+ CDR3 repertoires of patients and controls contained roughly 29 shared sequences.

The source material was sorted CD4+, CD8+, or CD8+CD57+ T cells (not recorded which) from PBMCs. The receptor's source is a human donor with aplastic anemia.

CDR3 DNA sequence: TGTGCCAGCAGTAAGACAGCCTCGCGAAATCAGCCCCAGCATTTT. It codes for CASSKTASRNQPQHF. The rearrangement uses TRBV6-1 and TRBJ1-5, with D possibly matching TRBD1 (5 bases). V was cut by 5 bases and J by 4 bases, with 15 bases left in between. Germline-derived CDR1 and CDR2 are MNHNS and SASEGT. CDR3 length: 15 residues.